A single sample gave rise to the 25 T cell receptor beta chains below, sequenced in a study of T cells after yellow fever vaccination (dated 2019 in TCRdb). In the paper's terms, the treatment or condition label means: live attenuated yellow fever vaccine strain. Libraries were made using 5' RACE. TCRdb names Illumina NovaSeq 6000 as the instrument used. The public sequencing data were trimmed at Q25 with fastp and processed into clonotypes with MiXCR by TCRdb, which kept only in-frame beta chains. Here each entry gathers all rows of one CDR3 protein and keeps the most common genes and DNA. For this sample there are more than 95,000 distinct CDR3 sequences; about 8.8% appear just once. Almost 40% of the sample comes from the top ten. The sequencing here drew on CD8+ T cells sorted from PBMCs, taken on the day of the yellow fever booster vaccination. Every receptor here comes from a man younger than 35 who received the YFV17D yellow fever vaccine.

This clonotype was picked up a small number of times. The genes are TRBV4-3 and TRBJ2-5; 8 bases fit TRBD2. The CDR3 extends over 17 amino acids. V lost 0 bases and J lost 0; bases outside the gene matches: 6. Germline loops: CDR1 LGHNA, CDR2 YSLEER. CDR3 residues: CASSQEDAGGNQETQYF. DNA for the CDR3: TGCGCCAGCAGCCAAGAGGACGCGGGGGGTAACCAAGAGACCCAGTACTTC.

This clonotype was seen a handful of times. This chain connects TRBV19 to TRBJ2-1; no firm D call. CDR3 length equals 15 residues. Trimming left V 3 bases short and J 0 bases short, with 9 bases between. The V gene's germline CDR1 is LNHDA and CDR2 SQIVND (reference sequence). The CDR3 here is CASSMAVSSYNEQFF. The CDR3 DNA reads TGTGCCAGTAGTATGGCGGTCAGCTCCTACAATGAGCAGTTCTTC.

The chain joins TRBV30 to TRBJ1-5; D might be TRBD1 (6 bases). This CDR3 is built from 13 residues. Germline loops: CDR1 GTSNPN, CDR2 SVGIG (reference sequence). V gave up 4 bases and J gave up 7 bases, with 14 bases separating them. CDR3 sequence (DNA): TGTGCCTGGAACGGGGGGCGGGGACAGCCCCAGCATTTT. It encodes CAWNGGRGQPQHF.

This clonotype was seen a handful of times. The chain couples TRBV4-1 to TRBJ2-2, with a possible D match to TRBD1 (5 bases). Trimming left V 3 bases short and J 6 bases short, with 14 bases between. The CDR3 runs to 15 residues. Per germline, CDR1 MGHRA and CDR2 YSYEKL. CDR3 nucleotides: TGCGCCAGCAGCCAGTTGGACACACTGCCCGGGGAGCTGTTTTTT. Its protein product is CASSQLDTLPGELFF.

This clonotype was observed a few times. The rearrangement links TRBV11-2 to TRBJ2-7; 8 bases line up with TRBD1. V shed 4 bases and J 3 bases; nucleotides not matched to a gene: 2. Germline V gene data show CDR1 as SGHAT and CDR2 as FQNNGV. This CDR3 is 13 amino acids long. The CDR3 DNA is TGTGCCAGCAGCTATGGACAGGGCTACGAGCAGTACGTC. Translated: CASSYGQGYEQYV.

The genes are TRBV2 and TRBJ1-4; weak D call: TRBD1 (5 bases). V was cut by 9 bases and J by 0 bases, with 23 bases left in between. Germline V gene lookup returns CDR1 SNHLY and CDR2 FYNNEI. This CDR3 is built from 18 residues. This chain's CDR3 is CASRTDTQQWATNEKLFF. The CDR3 nucleotides read TGTGCCAGTCGGACGGACACCCAACAATGGGCAACTAATGAAAAACTGTTTTTT.

The chain employs TRBV5-1 and TRBJ2-1, with D possibly being TRBD2 (7 bases). Trimming removed 1 base from V and 7 bases from J, with 15 bases in between. Germline loops: CDR1 SGHRS, CDR2 YFSETQ. The CDR3 has 15 residues. The CDR3 is CASSLIGGGGNEQFF. The CDR3 DNA reads as TGCGCCAGCAGCTTGATTGGCGGGGGCGGGAATGAGCAGTTCTTC.

The J gene is TRBJ2-7, the V gene TRBV6-2 or TRBV6-3, with 11 bases aligning to TRBD1. Trimming at V came to 3 bases and at J to 3 bases, leaving 10 bases not matched to a gene. The CDR3 has 17 amino acids. In germline, CDR1 is MNHEY, CDR2 SVGEGT. The CDR3 is CASSYPRDGTGGYEQYF. The CDR3 bases are TGTGCCAGCAGTTATCCCCGCGACGGGACAGGGGGCTACGAGCAGTACTTC.

CDR3 bases: TGTGCCAGCAGTTACGATGGGGGACGCAATGAGCAGTTCTTC. As protein: CASSYDGGRNEQFF. The chain couples TRBV6-6 to TRBJ2-1, with D perhaps TRBD1 or TRBD2 (5 bases each). The CDR3 length is 14 residues. With 2 bases removed from V and 6 bases from J, the gap between germline ends came to 11 bases. Germline values: CDR1 MNHNY, CDR2 SVGAGI (reference sequence).

The sample holds a few counts of this clonotype. This rearrangement joins TRBV27 to TRBJ2-7; 11 nucleotides match TRBD2. The V gene end was trimmed by 5 bases and the J gene end by 6 bases; junction bases not matched to a gene: 12. CDR3 length equals 16 residues. Germline V gene sequence: CDR1 MNHEY, CDR2 SMNVEV (reference sequence). CDR3 protein: CASSPLSGGAPFEQYV. CDR3 bases: TGTGCCAGCAGTCCCCTTAGCGGGGGGGCCCCCTTCGAGCAGTACGTC.

The rearrangement joins TRBV9 to TRBJ2-7; D unclear. Germline CDR1 is SGDLS and CDR2 is YYNGEE. V dropped 3 bases and J dropped 2 bases, with 15 bases sitting between them. The CDR3 sequence is 15 residues long. The CDR3 reads CASSAGWSPTYEQYF. The CDR3 region has the DNA TGTGCCAGCAGCGCCGGGTGGAGTCCCACCTACGAGCAGTACTTC.

This clonotype was observed a few times. This chain uses TRBV5-4 with TRBJ1-1; 7 positions agree with TRBD1. Per germline, CDR1 SGHNT and CDR2 YYREEE (reference sequence). CDR3 length: 15 residues. V gave up 2 bases and J gave up 6 bases; unmatched junction bases: 10. The CDR3 loop reads CASSLAGQVNAEAFF. As DNA, the CDR3 is TGTGCCAGCAGCTTAGCCGGACAGGTGAATGCTGAAGCTTTCTTT.

The gene calls are TRBV4-1 and TRBJ2-1; D may correspond to TRBD1 or TRBD2 (5 bases each). V was trimmed by 0 bases and J by 3 bases, leaving 15 bases between them. Germline CDR1 and CDR2: MGHRA and YSYEKL. The CDR3 covers 17 residues. The CDR3 is CASSQDHGGAIYNEQFF. The CDR3 DNA reads as TGCGCCAGCAGCCAAGATCATGGGGGAGCGATCTACAATGAGCAGTTCTTC.

This clonotype was counted many times. This sequence joins TRBV28 and TRBJ2-3; 9 nucleotides line up with TRBD1. The CDR3 extends over 16 amino acids. Germline trimming cut 5 bases from V and 2 bases from J; bases unmatched to any gene: 8. Germline V gene sequence: CDR1 MDHEN, CDR2 SYDVKM. CDR3 sequence (DNA): TGTGCCAGCAGTCCCCCCGGGACAGGGTACACAGATACGCAGTATTTT. This translates into CASSPPGTGYTDTQYF. Complete variable domain (other parts from reference TRBV28 and TRBJ2-3): DVKVTQSSRYLVKRTGEKVFLECVQDMDHENMFWYRQDPGLGLRLIYFSYDVKMKEKGDIPEGYSVSREKKERFSLILESASTNQTSMYLCASSPPGTGYTDTQYFGPGTRLTVL.

This sequence joins TRBV12-3 or TRBV12-4 and TRBJ1-1; D unresolved. This CDR3 is built from 12 residues. The germline V and J ends were trimmed by 2 bases and 5 bases, with 6 bases remaining between them. CDR3 residues: CASSLIGTEAFF. DNA of the CDR3: TGTGCCAGCAGTTTAATTGGGACTGAAGCTTTCTTT.

This clonotype was picked up a small number of times. In DNA, the CDR3 is TGTGCCAGCAGCTTTACGACAGGCTCCTACGAGCAGTACGTC. It codes for CASSFTTGSYEQYV. The chain combines TRBV11-2 with TRBJ2-7, with a possible D match to TRBD1 (6 bases). This CDR3 comprises 14 residues. Germline V CDR1 and CDR2: SGHAT, FQNNGV. The germline V and J ends were trimmed by 3 bases and 0 bases, with 9 bases remaining between them.

The chain joins TRBV5-4 to TRBJ2-1; TRBD1 might be the D (7 bases). This CDR3 region has 14 residues. V lost 9 bases to trimming and J lost 7 bases, with 20 bases between them. In germline, CDR1 is SGHNT, CDR2 YYREEE (reference sequence). CDR3 loop: CATQGGMVMNEQFF. In nucleotides, the CDR3 is TGTGCCACGCAGGGGGGTATGGTTATGAATGAGCAGTTCTTC.

The rearrangement uses TRBV3-1 and TRBJ2-5, with unresolved D. Germline loops: CDR1 LGHDT, CDR2 YNNKEL (reference sequence). This CDR3 has 15 residues. Trimming cost V 4 bases and J 1 base, with 13 bases left between them. The CDR3 DNA follows: TGTGCCAGCAGCCCCCGACTGAGAGGCCAAGAGACCCAGTACTTC. This gives the protein CASSPRLRGQETQYF.

This sequence joins TRBV12-3 or TRBV12-4 and TRBJ2-3, with D unresolved. Trimming shortened V by 5 bases and J by 2 bases, and 2 bases separated the two germline ends. The CDR3 is made up of 11 amino acids. CDR3 protein: CASSPTDTQYF. CDR3 bases: TGTGCCAGCAGTCCCACAGATACGCAGTATTTT.

To note about this clonotype: A single base separates this from a much larger clone, so it may be a read error. The V and J genes are TRBV12-3 or TRBV12-4 and TRBJ1-2; 9 bases match TRBD1. The trim removed 4 bases at V and 4 bases at J, leaving 7 bases unmatched. This CDR3 has 15 amino acids. The CDR3 loop is CASSSRDRAVYGYTF. CDR3 sequence (DNA): TGTGCCAGCAGTTCCCGGGACAGGGCAGTCTATGGCTACACCTTC.

This clonotype was picked up a small number of times. This sequence joins TRBV29-1 and TRBJ2-7, with a weak D call TRBD1 (5 bases). Trimming pared 5 bases from V and 1 base from J, leaving 12 bases between. The CDR3 totals 13 residues. CDR1 is SQVTM and CDR2 is ANQGSEA in the germline V gene. The CDR3 sequence is CSVRAGLSYEQYF. The CDR3, as DNA: TGCAGCGTTCGGGCAGGGCTATCCTACGAGCAGTACTTC.

This clonotype was picked up a small number of times. This chain links TRBV4-3 with TRBJ1-2; D gene ambiguous. There are 15 residues in the CDR3. Trimming cost V 2 bases and J 3 bases, with 13 bases left between them. The germline gives CDR1 LGHNA, CDR2 YSLEER. CDR3 DNA: TGCGCCAGCAGCCAACGGCCCGCGGCGGACTATGGCTACACCTTC. Translation: CASSQRPAADYGYTF.

The chain joins TRBV15 to TRBJ1-1; a weak D match, TRBD1 (6 bases). V was trimmed by 3 bases and J by 1 base, leaving 12 bases between them. The CDR3 has 15 residues. The germline V gene has CDR1 LNHNV and CDR2 YYDKDF (reference sequence). In DNA, the CDR3 is TGTGCCACCAGCAGGGCAGGGGTCGAGAACACTGAAGCTTTCTTT. Protein product: CATSRAGVENTEAFF.

There are a few counts of this clonotype. The chain employs TRBV7-2 and TRBJ1-6, with 7 bases that match TRBD1. The CDR3 runs 15 residues. Germline V gene sequence: CDR1 SGHTA, CDR2 FQGNSA. Trimming removed 5 bases from V and 7 bases from J; junction bases left unmatched: 8. The CDR3 reads CASSPRDSKNSPLHF. The DNA of the CDR3 is TGTGCCAGCAGCCCCCGGGACAGTAAGAATTCACCCCTCCACTTT.

The genes are TRBV5-1 and TRBJ2-5; 9 nucleotides align to TRBD1. V shed 4 bases, J shed 0 bases, and the junction held 13 bases outside the gene matches. Germline CDR1 SGHRS, CDR2 YFSETQ. The CDR3 covers 18 residues. As DNA, the CDR3 is TGCGCCAGCAGCCTTACAGGGGGCCCGAATTTGTACCAAGAGACCCAGTACTTC. Translating gives CASSLTGGPNLYQETQYF.